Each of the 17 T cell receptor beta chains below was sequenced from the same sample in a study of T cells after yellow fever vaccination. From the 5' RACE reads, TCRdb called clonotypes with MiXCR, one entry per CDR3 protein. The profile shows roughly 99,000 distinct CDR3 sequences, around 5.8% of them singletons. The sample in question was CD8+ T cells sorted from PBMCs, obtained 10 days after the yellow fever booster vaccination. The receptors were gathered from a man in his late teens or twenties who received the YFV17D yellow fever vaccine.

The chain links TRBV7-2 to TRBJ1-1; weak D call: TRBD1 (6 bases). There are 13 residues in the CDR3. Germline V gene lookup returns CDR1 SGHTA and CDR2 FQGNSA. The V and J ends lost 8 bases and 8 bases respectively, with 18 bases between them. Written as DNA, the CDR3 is TGTGCCAGCCTTTCCCCAGCCCAGGGGGAAGCTTTCTTT. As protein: CASLSPAQGEAFF.

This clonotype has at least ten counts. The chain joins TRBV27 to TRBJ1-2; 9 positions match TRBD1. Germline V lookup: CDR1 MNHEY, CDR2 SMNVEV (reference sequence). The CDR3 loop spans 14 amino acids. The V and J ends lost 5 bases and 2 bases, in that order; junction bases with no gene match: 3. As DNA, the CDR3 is TGTGCCAGCAGTCCCGGGACAGGGAACTATGGCTACACCTTC. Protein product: CASSPGTGNYGYTF.

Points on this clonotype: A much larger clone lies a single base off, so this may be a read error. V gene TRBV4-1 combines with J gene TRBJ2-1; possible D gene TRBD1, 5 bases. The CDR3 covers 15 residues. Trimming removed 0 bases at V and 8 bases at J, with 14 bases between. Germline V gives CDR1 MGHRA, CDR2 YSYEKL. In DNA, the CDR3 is TGCGCCAGCAGCCAAGAATCACGGACAAGAGATGAGCAGTTCTTC. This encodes CASSQESRTRDEQFF.

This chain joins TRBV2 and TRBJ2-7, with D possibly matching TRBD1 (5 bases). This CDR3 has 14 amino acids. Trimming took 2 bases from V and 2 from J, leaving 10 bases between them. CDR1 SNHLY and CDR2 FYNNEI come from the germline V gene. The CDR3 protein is CASSESAGPYEQYF. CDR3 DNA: TGTGCCAGCAGTGAATCGGCAGGGCCCTACGAGCAGTACTTC.

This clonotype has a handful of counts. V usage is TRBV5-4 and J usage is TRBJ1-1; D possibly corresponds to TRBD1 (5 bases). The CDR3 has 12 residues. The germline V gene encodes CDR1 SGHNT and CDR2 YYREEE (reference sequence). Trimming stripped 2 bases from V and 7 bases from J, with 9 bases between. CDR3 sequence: CASSFWGGEAFF. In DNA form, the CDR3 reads TGTGCCAGCAGCTTTTGGGGGGGTGAAGCTTTCTTT.

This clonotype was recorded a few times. This chain's CDR3 is CASSLLGGFATGELFF. DNA for the CDR3: TGTGCCAGCAGTTTATTGGGCGGCTTTGCCACCGGGGAGCTGTTTTTT. V gene TRBV27 combines with J gene TRBJ2-2; D gene unclear. The V end lost 1 base, the J end lost 4 bases, and 13 bases lay between the germline ends. The CDR3 is 16 amino acids. Germline loops: CDR1 MNHEY, CDR2 SMNVEV (reference sequence).

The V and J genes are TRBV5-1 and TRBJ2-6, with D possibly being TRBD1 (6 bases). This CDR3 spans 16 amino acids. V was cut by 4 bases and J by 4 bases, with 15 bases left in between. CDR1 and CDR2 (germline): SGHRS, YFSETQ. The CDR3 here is CASSQANRAGANVLTF. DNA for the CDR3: TGCGCCAGCAGCCAAGCAAACAGGGCCGGGGCCAACGTCCTGACTTTC.

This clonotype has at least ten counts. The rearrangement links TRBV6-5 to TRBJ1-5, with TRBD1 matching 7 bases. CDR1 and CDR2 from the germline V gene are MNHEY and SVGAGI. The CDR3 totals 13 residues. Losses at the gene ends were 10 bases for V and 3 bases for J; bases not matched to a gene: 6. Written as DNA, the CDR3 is TGTGCCACTTCGGGACAGAACAATCAGCCCCAGCATTTT. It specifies CATSGQNNQPQHF.

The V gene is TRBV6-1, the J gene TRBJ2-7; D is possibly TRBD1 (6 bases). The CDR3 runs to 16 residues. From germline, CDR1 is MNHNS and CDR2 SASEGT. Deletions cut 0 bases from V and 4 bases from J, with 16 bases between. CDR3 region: CASSEAVQGTGYEQYV. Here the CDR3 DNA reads TGTGCCAGCAGTGAAGCGGTACAGGGTACGGGTTACGAGCAGTACGTC.

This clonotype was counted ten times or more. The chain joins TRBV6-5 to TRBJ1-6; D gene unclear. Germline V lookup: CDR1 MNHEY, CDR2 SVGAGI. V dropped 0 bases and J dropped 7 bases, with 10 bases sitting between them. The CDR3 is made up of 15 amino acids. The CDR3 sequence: CASSYSMGSNSPLHF. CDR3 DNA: TGTGCCAGCAGTTACTCGATGGGGTCCAATTCACCCCTCCACTTT.

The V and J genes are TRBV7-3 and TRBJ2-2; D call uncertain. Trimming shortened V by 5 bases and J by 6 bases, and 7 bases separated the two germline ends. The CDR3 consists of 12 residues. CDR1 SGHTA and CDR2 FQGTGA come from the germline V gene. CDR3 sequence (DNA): TGTGCCAGCAGCCCCTCAGCCGGGGAGCTGTTTTTT. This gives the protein CASSPSAGELFF.

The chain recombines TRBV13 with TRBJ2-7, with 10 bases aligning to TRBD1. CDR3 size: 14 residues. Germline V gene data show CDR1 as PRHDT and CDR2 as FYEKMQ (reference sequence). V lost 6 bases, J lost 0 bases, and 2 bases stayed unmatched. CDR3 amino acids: CASSDRGLSYEQYF. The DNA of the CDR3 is TGTGCCAGCAGTGACAGGGGGCTCTCCTACGAGCAGTACTTC.

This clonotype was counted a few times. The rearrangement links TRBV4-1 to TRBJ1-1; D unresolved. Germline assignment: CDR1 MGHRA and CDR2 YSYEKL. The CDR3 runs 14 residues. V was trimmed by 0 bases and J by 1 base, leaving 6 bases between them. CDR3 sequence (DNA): TGCGCCAGCAGCCAAGAAGGAGGGAACACTGAAGCTTTCTTT. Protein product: CASSQEGGNTEAFF.

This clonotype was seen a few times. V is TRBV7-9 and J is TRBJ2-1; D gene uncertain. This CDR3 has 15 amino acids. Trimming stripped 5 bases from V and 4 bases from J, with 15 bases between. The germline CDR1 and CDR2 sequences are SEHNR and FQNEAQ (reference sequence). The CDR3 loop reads CASSPEFVGYNEQFF. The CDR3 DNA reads TGTGCCAGCAGCCCAGAGTTTGTGGGGTACAATGAGCAGTTCTTC.

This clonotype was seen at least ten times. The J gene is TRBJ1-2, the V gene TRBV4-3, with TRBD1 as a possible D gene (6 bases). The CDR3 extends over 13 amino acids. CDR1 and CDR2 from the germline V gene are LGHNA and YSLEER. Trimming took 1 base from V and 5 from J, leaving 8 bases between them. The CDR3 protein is CASSQVGGYGYTF. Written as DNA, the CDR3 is TGCGCCAGCAGCCAAGTAGGGGGGTATGGCTACACCTTC.

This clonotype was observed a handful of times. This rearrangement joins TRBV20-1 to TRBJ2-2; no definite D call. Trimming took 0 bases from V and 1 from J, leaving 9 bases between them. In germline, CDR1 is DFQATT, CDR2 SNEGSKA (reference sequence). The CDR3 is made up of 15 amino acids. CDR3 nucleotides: TGCAGTGCTAGAGATAAGGGAAAGAACACCGGGGAGCTGTTTTTT. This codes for CSARDKGKNTGELFF.

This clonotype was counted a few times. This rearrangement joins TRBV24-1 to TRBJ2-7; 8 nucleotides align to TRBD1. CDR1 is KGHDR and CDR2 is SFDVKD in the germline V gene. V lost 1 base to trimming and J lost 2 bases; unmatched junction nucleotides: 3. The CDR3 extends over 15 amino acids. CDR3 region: CATSDLGTGAYEQYF. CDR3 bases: TGTGCCACCAGTGATTTAGGGACAGGAGCCTACGAGCAGTACTTC.